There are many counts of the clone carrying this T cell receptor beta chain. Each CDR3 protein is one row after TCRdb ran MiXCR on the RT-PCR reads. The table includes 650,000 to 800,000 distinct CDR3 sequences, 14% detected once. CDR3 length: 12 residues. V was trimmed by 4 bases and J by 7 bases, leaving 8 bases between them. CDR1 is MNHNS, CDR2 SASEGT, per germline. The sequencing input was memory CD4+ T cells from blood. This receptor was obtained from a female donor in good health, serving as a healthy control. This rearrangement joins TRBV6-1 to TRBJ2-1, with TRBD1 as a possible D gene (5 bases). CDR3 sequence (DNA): TGTGCCAGCAGTGCAAACAGGAATGAGCAGTTCTTC. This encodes CASSANRNEQFF.